Reported below is one TCR beta chain. Its antigen remains unidentified. Primers: 60 Vbeta forward and 13 Jbeta reverse. Sequenced by immunoSEQ multiplex PCR; TCRdb stores in-frame clones only, minus some. Among 150,000 or so clones listed, over 70% were seen once. Germline loops: CDR1 SGHDT, CDR2 YYEEEE. CDR3 size: 17 residues. The junction had 8 bases not matched to a gene; V was cut back by 2 bases and J by 2 bases. This specimen belongs to a study of cytomegalovirus exposure and HLA in healthy donors. Whole-study findings and limits: Many donors shared some public TCRs, even though most TCR sequences were rare. Prediction of most subjects' HLA-A and HLA-B alleles by TCR beta sequences was reportedly accurate.

The V and J genes are TRBV5-6 and TRBJ2-1, with 9 bases aligning to TRBD1. This receptor was taken from a woman between 40 and 50 years old in good health and CMV-seronegative. The specimen sequenced was PBMCs. CDR3 protein: CASSFAGTGYTYNEQFF. CDR3 bases: TGTGCCAGCAGCTTCGCCGGGACAGGGTACACCTACAATGAGCAGTTCTTC.